This TCR beta chain was observed in a study of neurological immune-mediated disorders. General study findings and limits: HTLV-1-associated myelopathy had the most TCR clonal expansion, and multiple sclerosis had the least, less than healthy controls.

It was by 5'RACE with 10-nucleotide random UMIs that the cDNA was made. TCRdb reprocessed the 5' RACE reads via MiXCR and lists one record per CDR3 protein. Of approximately 85,000 distinct CDR3 sequences in the sample, 4.3% were seen once. This clonotype was recorded many times. Its specificity is not known. This sample's time point: longitudinal time-point 3. From 2 million PBMCs stored at -80 C, the unsorted libraries were generated. In germline, CDR1 is DFQATT, CDR2 SNEGSKA (reference sequence). CDR3 length: 13 amino acids. V was cut by 5 bases and J by 6 bases, with 13 bases left in between. This receptor was obtained from a woman aged 55-70 years with multiple sclerosis. The sequenced sample consisted of PBMCs. J is TRBJ2-2 and V is TRBV20-1; D gene unclear. CDR3 in amino acids: CSASPKLAGELFF. As DNA, the CDR3 is TGCAGTGCTTCCCCTAAGTTGGCCGGGGAGCTGTTTTTT.